The next 28 T cell receptor beta chains were all read from a single sample in a study of vaccination and CD4 T cells after COVID-19. The treatment here: approximately nine-day PBMC culture with coronavirus spike peptide pools or control peptides (ViraFEST assay). The assay that was used to sequence DNA from cultured CD4+ T cells was the Oncomine TCR Beta short-read assay. MiXCR, run by TCRdb on the PCR reads, gives a single entry per CDR3 protein. The sample contains 15,000 to 20,000 distinct CDR3 sequences, roughly 56% of which appear only once. No antigens are known for them. The sample consisted of CD4+ T cells from blood, cultured in vitro. These receptors were obtained from a human donor who had recovered from COVID-19.

The V call is TRBV27, the J call TRBJ2-2; TRBD1 is a possible D gene (5 bases). The germline gives CDR1 MNHEY, CDR2 SMNVEV (reference sequence). The CDR3 is 15 residues long. V was trimmed by 4 bases and J by 3 bases, leaving 12 bases between them. This chain's CDR3 is CASSSMSGYTGELFF. In nucleotides, the CDR3 is TGTGCCAGCAGTTCGATGTCAGGGTACACCGGGGAGCTGTTTTTT.

The rearrangement joins TRBV6-1 to TRBJ1-2; the D gene is possibly TRBD1 (6 bases). The CDR3 is made up of 13 amino acids. Trimming left V 8 bases short and J 4 bases short, with 14 bases between. Looked up from germline, CDR1 is MNHNS and CDR2 is SASEGT. The CDR3 here is CASSPLGAYGYTF. The CDR3 DNA reads as TGTGCCAGCTCCCCATTGGGGGCCTATGGCTACACCTTC.

This clonotype was seen a handful of times. V usage is TRBV19 and J usage is TRBJ2-7, with D tentatively TRBD1 (5 bases). Germline CDR1 and CDR2: LNHDA and SQIVND (reference sequence). V was pared by 5 bases and J by 3 bases, with 8 bases between. This CDR3 has 12 residues. The CDR3 DNA reads TGTGCCAGTAGTGCAGGGAACTACGAGCAGTACTTC. Protein sequence: CASSAGNYEQYF.

The J gene is TRBJ2-5, the V gene TRBV20-1; no clear D. The CDR3 covers 11 residues. CDR1 DFQATT and CDR2 SNEGSKA come from the germline V gene (reference sequence). In nucleotides, the CDR3 is TGCAGCGTGTGGGAAGGGGAGACCCAGTACTTC. Amino acids: CSVWEGETQYF.

V and J are TRBV20-1 and TRBJ2-1; no firm D call. V lost 3 bases and J 9 bases, leaving 12 bases between the germline ends. Germline-derived CDR1 and CDR2 are DFQATT and SNEGSKA (reference sequence). CDR3 size: 12 residues. CDR3 protein: CSARDYKGEQFF. CDR3 DNA: TGCAGTGCTAGGGATTATAAGGGTGAGCAGTTCTTC.

This chain connects TRBV6-5 to TRBJ1-1, with 12 bases matching TRBD1. Germline V gene data show CDR1 as MNHEY and CDR2 as SVGAGI. The CDR3 sequence is 14 residues long. V dropped 4 bases and J dropped 10; count of bases not matched to a gene: 7. This chain's CDR3 is CASSWGTGGTGAFF. CDR3 nucleotides: TGTGCCAGCAGTTGGGGGACAGGGGGCACCGGAGCTTTCTTT.

The gene calls are TRBV27 and TRBJ2-5; no clear D gene. Trimming left V 4 bases short and J 0 bases short, with 6 bases between. Germline V CDR1 and CDR2: MNHEY, SMNVEV (reference sequence). The CDR3 consists of 13 residues. This CDR3 reads CASSSRNQETQYF. CDR3 nucleotide sequence: TGTGCCAGCAGTTCCAGAAACCAAGAGACCCAGTACTTC.

The V and J genes are TRBV6-1 and TRBJ1-5; D is perhaps TRBD1 (5 bases). This CDR3 is built from 14 residues. Germline CDR1 reads MNHNS; CDR2 reads SASEGT. V was trimmed by 0 bases and J by 4 bases, leaving 7 bases between them. The CDR3 nucleotides read TGTGCCAGCAGTGAAGCGGGGGGGAATCAGCCCCAGCATTTT. Amino acids: CASSEAGGNQPQHF.

This clonotype came up once. J is TRBJ1-1 and V is TRBV2; D is uncertain. From germline, CDR1 is SNHLY and CDR2 FYNNEI. Deletions cut 3 bases from V and 4 bases from J, with 9 bases between. The CDR3 extends over 13 amino acids. The CDR3 DNA sequence: TGTGCCAGCAGTGAGATTGGCGGCACTGAAGCTTTCTTT. Its protein is CASSEIGGTEAFF.

CDR3 loop: CASSGYNEQFF. DNA of the CDR3: TGTGCCAGCAGTGGTTACAATGAGCAGTTCTTC. The chain couples TRBV2 to TRBJ2-1; D gene ambiguous. V was cut by 4 bases and J by 4 bases, with 2 bases left in between. Germline assignment: CDR1 SNHLY and CDR2 FYNNEI. This CDR3 has 11 residues.

The V and J genes are TRBV15 and TRBJ1-3; D ambiguous. The CDR3 sequence is 11 residues long. V shed 8 bases and J shed 4 bases, with 6 bases lying between them. Germline assignment: CDR1 LNHNV and CDR2 YYDKDF (reference sequence). The CDR3 loop is CATGEGNTIYF. The CDR3 nucleotides read TGTGCCACCGGGGAAGGAAACACCATATATTTT.

This clonotype was picked up one time. The chain recombines TRBV6-2 or TRBV6-3 with TRBJ2-5; D tentatively reads TRBD1 or TRBD2 (5 bases each). Germline V gene sequence: CDR1 MNHEY, CDR2 SVGEGT. This CDR3 contains 14 residues. V lost 5 bases to trimming and J lost 3 bases, with 13 bases between them. The CDR3 region is CASSIRGVKETQYF. The CDR3 nucleotides read TGTGCCAGCAGTATCCGGGGCGTAAAAGAGACCCAGTACTTC.

This clonotype was observed a few times. This chain connects TRBV20-1 to TRBJ1-4; 9 bases are shared with TRBD1. CDR1 is DFQATT and CDR2 is SNEGSKA in the germline V gene (reference sequence). Trimming cost V 6 bases and J 8 bases; bases outside gene matches: 1. This CDR3 is built from 11 residues. The CDR3 coding sequence is TGCAGTGCGGGGACAGGGGAAAAACTGTTTTTT. It specifies CSAGTGEKLFF.

This chain connects TRBV7-3 to TRBJ2-7; 7 bases fit TRBD1. Germline values: CDR1 SGHTA, CDR2 FQGTGA. With V trimmed by 1 base and J by 5 bases, 8 bases remained unmatched. This CDR3 comprises 15 residues. The CDR3 is CASSLNPGTEDEQYF. CDR3 in DNA: TGTGCCAGCAGCTTAAACCCCGGGACAGAGGACGAGCAGTACTTC.

The genes are TRBV18 and TRBJ1-1; 11 positions agree with TRBD1. The CDR3 is 15 residues long. V lost 1 base to trimming and J lost 5 bases; unmatched junction nucleotides: 3. Germline-derived CDR1 and CDR2 are KGHSH and LQKENI. The CDR3 sequence: CASSPLGQGGTEAFF. CDR3 in DNA: TGTGCCAGCTCACCACTGGGACAGGGGGGTACTGAAGCTTTCTTT.

The V and J genes are TRBV2 and TRBJ2-7; TRBD2 aligns across 12 bases. The V gene end was trimmed by 5 bases and the J gene end by 4 bases; junction bases not matched to a gene: 9. The CDR3 has 16 residues. Per germline, CDR1 SNHLY and CDR2 FYNNEI. CDR3 residues: CASSSGGLAGWYEQYF. DNA of the CDR3: TGTGCCAGCAGTTCGGGCGGACTAGCGGGGTGGTACGAGCAGTACTTC.

J is TRBJ2-1 and V is TRBV11-2; tentatively, D is TRBD2 (5 bases). V lost 5 bases to trimming and J lost 8 bases, with 19 bases between them. Germline V gene data show CDR1 as SGHAT and CDR2 as FQNNGV. CDR3 length: 15 residues. Here the CDR3 DNA reads TGTGCCAGCAGCCGCGTACGTGGAAGCGGCCATGAGCAGTTCTTC. This translates into CASSRVRGSGHEQFF.

There are a few counts of this clonotype. This chain joins TRBV19 and TRBJ1-6, with 8 bases matching TRBD1. CDR1 and CDR2 from the germline V gene are LNHDA and SQIVND (reference sequence). V lost 9 bases, J lost 8 bases, and 6 bases stayed unmatched. CDR3 length equals 13 residues. This chain's CDR3 is CASRTGMDSPLHF. CDR3 DNA: TGTGCCAGCCGGACAGGGATGGATTCACCCCTCCACTTT.

This chain uses TRBV24-1 with TRBJ2-2; tentative D call: TRBD1 (6 bases). The V gene lost 6 bases and the J gene lost 5 bases, with 9 bases spanning the gap. CDR1 and CDR2 (germline): KGHDR, SFDVKD. The CDR3 has 13 residues. The DNA of the CDR3 is TGTGCCACCAGTACAGGGAGTACCGGGGAGCTGTTTTTT. It yields the protein CATSTGSTGELFF.

The chain is built from TRBV11-2 and TRBJ2-7; 7 bases line up with TRBD2. The trim removed 3 bases at V and 0 bases at J, leaving 8 bases unmatched. Germline V gene lookup returns CDR1 SGHAT and CDR2 FQNNGV. This CDR3 spans 16 amino acids. The CDR3 nucleotides are TGTGCCAGCAGCTTCCGCCGAACTAGCGTCTCCTACGAGCAGTACTTC. This sequence encodes CASSFRRTSVSYEQYF.

This chain joins TRBV29-1 and TRBJ1-2; 8 nucleotides match TRBD1. With 4 bases clipped from V and 4 bases from J, the junction kept 14 bases outside the gene matches. The CDR3 has 16 residues. The germline gives CDR1 SQVTM, CDR2 ANQGSEA. The CDR3 coding sequence is TGCAGCGTTGGCAAAGGGGGGGCAGGGGGCATCTATGGCTACACCTTC. Protein sequence: CSVGKGGAGGIYGYTF.

The rearrangement links TRBV9 to TRBJ1-2; 9 bases are a match to TRBD1. Per the germline V gene, CDR1 is SGDLS and CDR2 is YYNGEE. With V trimmed by 4 bases and J by 7 bases, 14 bases remained unmatched. This CDR3 is built from 16 residues. The DNA of the CDR3 is TGTGCCAGCAGCAGAGATCCGGGACAGGGAATAGGTGGCTACACCTTC. It encodes CASSRDPGQGIGGYTF.

This clonotype was seen a handful of times. The V and J genes are TRBV10-1 and TRBJ1-1, with D maybe TRBD1 (6 bases). CDR1 and CDR2 from the germline V gene are WNHNN and SYGVQD (reference sequence). The CDR3 sequence is 12 residues long. V was clipped by 6 bases and J by 4 bases, with 9 bases between them. The CDR3 nucleotides read TGCGCCAGCAGAAGACAGGCCACTGAAGCTTTCTTT. This sequence encodes CASRRQATEAFF.

The genes are TRBV2 and TRBJ1-4; tentative D call: TRBD1 (5 bases). V was pared by 2 bases and J by 3 bases, with 10 bases between. The CDR3 spans 15 residues. Germline lookup yields CDR1 SNHLY and CDR2 FYNNEI. CDR3 amino acids: CASSESRGSNEKLFF. The CDR3 DNA is TGTGCCAGCAGTGAATCACGGGGGTCTAATGAAAAACTGTTTTTT.

The V gene is TRBV2, the J gene TRBJ1-2; 8 positions match TRBD1. Germline CDR1 and CDR2: SNHLY and FYNNEI. This CDR3 comprises 14 residues. After removal of 7 bases from V and 4 bases from J, the junction contained 8 bases not matched to a gene. CDR3 in amino acids: CASKRTGWAYGYTF. In DNA form, the CDR3 reads TGTGCCAGCAAAAGGACAGGGTGGGCCTATGGCTACACCTTC. The entire variable domain, with the rest obtained from reference TRBV2 and TRBJ1-2, is as follows: EPEVTQTPSHQVTQMGQEVILRCVPISNHLYFYWYRQILGQKVEFLVSFYNNEISEKSEIFDDQFSVERPDGSNFTLKIRSTKLEDSAMYFCASKRTGWAYGYTFGSGTRLTVV.

CDR3 residues: CASRTGTASAPDTQYF. CDR3 sequence (DNA): TGTGCCAGCAGGACCGGGACAGCATCGGCTCCAGATACGCAGTATTTT. The V gene is TRBV6-1, the J gene TRBJ2-3, with 7 bases lining up with TRBD1. This CDR3 has 16 residues. Per germline, CDR1 MNHNS and CDR2 SASEGT. The V gene end was trimmed by 6 bases and the J gene end by 4 bases; junction bases not matched to a gene: 13.

This clonotype has just a few counts. CDR3: CASSRGVFQETQYF. CDR3 in DNA: TGTGCCAGCAGTAGGGGAGTCTTCCAAGAGACCCAGTACTTC. This chain links TRBV27 with TRBJ2-5; D possibly uses TRBD1 or TRBD2 (5 bases each). The CDR3 loop spans 14 amino acids. Germline values: CDR1 MNHEY, CDR2 SMNVEV (reference sequence). V was cut by 5 bases and J by 1 base, with 11 bases left in between.

The chain has TRBV11-2 and TRBJ2-3, with 9 bases matching TRBD1. In germline, CDR1 is SGHAT, CDR2 FQNNGV. The CDR3 length is 18 residues. Trimming took 4 bases from V and 3 from J; bases not matched to a gene: 14. For the CDR3, the DNA is TGTGCCAGCAGCTACTGGGAGGGGTCGGGACAGGGAACAGATACGCAGTATTTT. Protein: CASSYWEGSGQGTDTQYF.